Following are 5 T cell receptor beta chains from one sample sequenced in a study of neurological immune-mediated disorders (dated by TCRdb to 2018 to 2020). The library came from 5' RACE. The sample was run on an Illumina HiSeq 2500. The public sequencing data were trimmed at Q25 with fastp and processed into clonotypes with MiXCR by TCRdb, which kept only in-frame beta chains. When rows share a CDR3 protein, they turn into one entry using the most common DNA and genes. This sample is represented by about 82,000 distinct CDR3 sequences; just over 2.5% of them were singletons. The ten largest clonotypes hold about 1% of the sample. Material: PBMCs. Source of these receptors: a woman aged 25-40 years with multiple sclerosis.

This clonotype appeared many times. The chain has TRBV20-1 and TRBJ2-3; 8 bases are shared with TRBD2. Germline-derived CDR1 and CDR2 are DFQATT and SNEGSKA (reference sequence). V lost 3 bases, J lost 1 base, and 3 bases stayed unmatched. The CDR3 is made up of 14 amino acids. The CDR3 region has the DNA TGCAGTGCTAGTCTGCGGGAGGGCACAGATACGCAGTATTTT. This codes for CSASLREGTDTQYF.

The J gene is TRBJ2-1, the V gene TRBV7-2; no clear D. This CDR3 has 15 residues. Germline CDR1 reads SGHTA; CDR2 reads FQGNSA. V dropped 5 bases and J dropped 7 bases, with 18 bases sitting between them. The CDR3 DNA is TGTGCCAGCAGCCCAAACCCCTCGTCGGGTAATGAGCAGTTCTTC. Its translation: CASSPNPSSGNEQFF.

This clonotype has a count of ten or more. The CDR3 reads CASTSDGQPQHF. DNA of the CDR3: TGTGCCAGCACCTCAGACGGTCAGCCCCAGCATTTT. The rearrangement links TRBV12-3 or TRBV12-4 to TRBJ1-5; the D is unclear. Between the trimmed V and J ends, which lost 7 bases and 6 bases, there was a span of 10 bases. The CDR3 has 12 amino acids.

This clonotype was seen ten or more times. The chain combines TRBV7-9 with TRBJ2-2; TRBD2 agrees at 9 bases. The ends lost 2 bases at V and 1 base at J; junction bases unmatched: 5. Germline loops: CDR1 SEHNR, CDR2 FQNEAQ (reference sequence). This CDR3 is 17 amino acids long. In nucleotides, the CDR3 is TGTGCCAGCAGCTTACTTAGCGGGAGCGGGAACACCGGGGAGCTGTTTTTT. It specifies CASSLLSGSGNTGELFF.

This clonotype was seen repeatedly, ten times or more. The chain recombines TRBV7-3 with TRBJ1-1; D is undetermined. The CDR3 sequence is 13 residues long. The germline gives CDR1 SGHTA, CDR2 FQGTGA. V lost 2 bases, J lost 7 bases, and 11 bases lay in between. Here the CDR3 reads CASSLSVQDEAFF. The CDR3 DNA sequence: TGTGCCAGCAGCTTATCCGTGCAGGATGAAGCTTTCTTT.